This passage covers 24 T cell receptor beta chains from one sample sequenced in a study of T cell clonotyping in hematopoietic cell transplantation. Generated by immunoSEQ multiplex PCR, the TCRdb table keeps only in-frame clones and is missing some. Among about 69,000 clones listed, around 94% were seen once. The sequencing input was peripheral blood mononuclear cells. Receptor source: a man aged 45 to 65 in good health. Some clones in this sample may be carry-over from other donors' samples.

The V and J genes are TRBV5-8 and TRBJ1-2; D perhaps matches TRBD1 (6 bases). The CDR3 sequence is 15 residues long. Per germline, CDR1 SGHTS and CDR2 YDEGEE. The V gene lost 4 bases and the J gene lost 2 bases, with 15 bases spanning the gap. CDR3 loop: CASSPYRVENYGYTF. For the CDR3, the DNA is TGTGCCAGCAGCCCATACAGGGTGGAAAACTATGGCTACACCTTC.

The chain uses TRBV5-6 and TRBJ2-7; possibly TRBD1 for D (6 bases). Looked up from germline, CDR1 is SGHDT and CDR2 is YYEEEE. The CDR3 is 12 amino acids. CDR3 protein: CAGQTGSGEQYF. DNA for the CDR3: TGTGCAGGCCAAACAGGGTCCGGCGAGCAGTACTTC. Variable domain in full (rest from reference TRBV5-6 and TRBJ2-7): DAGVTQSPTHLIKTRGQQVTLRCSPKSGHDTVSWYQQALGQGPQFIFQYYEEEERQRGNFPDRFSGHQFPNYSSELNVNALLLGDSALYLCAGQTGSGEQYFGPGTRLTVT.

This chain connects TRBV7-3 to TRBJ2-3, with D hard to call. This CDR3 has 13 amino acids. The V gene lost 0 bases and the J gene lost 6 bases, with 7 bases spanning the gap. Germline V gene lookup returns CDR1 SGHTA and CDR2 FQGTGA. CDR3 DNA sequence: TGTGCCAGCAGCTTAACCCGCTGGGATACGCAGTATTTT. It encodes CASSLTRWDTQYF. Based on the CDR3 plus reference TRBV7-3 and TRBJ2-3, the full variable domain is GAGVSQTPSNKVTEKGKYVELRCDPISGHTALYWYRQSLGQGPEFLIYFQGTGAADDSGLPNDRFFAVRPEGSVSTLKIQRTERGDSAVYLCASSLTRWDTQYFGPGTRLTVL.

This clone appeared once. This chain uses TRBV4-3 with TRBJ2-5; 11 bases are shared with TRBD2. The J call is in doubt because the DNA end fits TRBJ2-7 better. Per the germline V gene, CDR1 is LGHNA and CDR2 is YSLEER. CDR3 length equals 18 residues. CDR3 bases: TGCGCCAGCAGCCAAGACATCGTCGGGACTAGCGGCTCCTACGAGCAGTACTTC. Its protein is CASSQDIVGTSGSYEQYF.

This chain connects TRBV29-1 to TRBJ2-7; the match to TRBD1 covers 9 bases. This CDR3 region has 14 residues. V dropped 5 bases and J dropped 0; count of bases not matched to a gene: 5. CDR1 and CDR2 (germline): SQVTM, ANQGSEA. CDR3 nucleotides: TGCAGCGTTCTACAGGGGGCGTTCTCCTACGAGCAGTACTTC. Translation: CSVLQGAFSYEQYF.

In nucleotides, the CDR3 is TGTGCCAGCAGCCAAAGCGGGCCAAGCACAGATACGCAGTATTTT. This gives the protein CASSQSGPSTDTQYF. The chain employs TRBV7-2 and TRBJ2-3, with D possibly being TRBD2 (6 bases). Deletions cut 5 bases from V and 0 bases from J, with 12 bases between. Germline lookup yields CDR1 SGHTA and CDR2 FQGNSA. The CDR3 is 15 residues long.

The chain couples TRBV19 to TRBJ2-1; D remains ambiguous. Germline V gene lookup returns CDR1 LNHDA and CDR2 SQIVND (reference sequence). Trimming pared 4 bases from V and 10 bases from J, leaving 11 bases between. The CDR3 length is 12 residues. CDR3 coding DNA: TGTGCCAGTAGTACCCCAGTGGGCGAGCAGTTCTTC. This gives the protein CASSTPVGEQFF.

This chain uses TRBV30 with TRBJ1-1, with D hard to call. This CDR3 is built from 11 residues. The V and J ends lost 2 bases and 1 base respectively, with 2 bases between them. Germline values: CDR1 GTSNPN, CDR2 SVGIG (reference sequence). The CDR3: CAWSRNTEAFF. The DNA for the CDR3 is TGTGCCTGGAGTAGGAACACTGAAGCTTTCTTT.

The chain has TRBV29-1 and TRBJ2-3; weak D call: TRBD2 (5 bases). The germline gives CDR1 SQVTM, CDR2 ANQGSEA. This CDR3 is 21 amino acids long. Trimming removed 0 bases from V and 2 bases from J, with 30 bases in between. CDR3 amino acids: CSVEDPKRREWVPPHTDTQYF. In DNA form, the CDR3 reads TGCAGCGTTGAAGATCCAAAGCGGCGAGAGTGGGTTCCCCCCCACACAGATACGCAGTATTTT.

The chain has TRBV28 and TRBJ2-7, with TRBD2 as a possible D gene (8 bases). V was cut by 7 bases and J by 6 bases, with 19 bases left in between. CDR3 length equals 14 residues. Germline CDR1 MDHEN, CDR2 SYDVKM. The CDR3 sequence: CASIPGGSGTEQYF. The CDR3, as DNA: TGTGCCAGCATCCCAGGGGGTAGCGGGACCGAGCAGTACTTC.

The V gene is TRBV7-2, the J gene TRBJ2-3; no firm D call. CDR3 length: 14 amino acids. CDR1 is SGHTA, CDR2 FQGNSA, per germline. With 0 bases removed from V and 2 bases from J, the gap between germline ends came to 6 bases. As DNA, the CDR3 is TGTGCCAGCAGCTTAGCAGATCACACAGATACGCAGTATTTT. Its translation is CASSLADHTDTQYF.

This chain uses TRBV28 with TRBJ2-3, with D unclear. CDR1 and CDR2 (germline): MDHEN, SYDVKM. This CDR3 has 13 residues. The V and J ends lost 7 bases and 4 bases respectively, with 12 bases between them. The CDR3 sequence is CASTQPGPDTQYF. The CDR3 nucleotides read TGTGCCAGCACCCAACCGGGCCCAGATACGCAGTATTTT.

The V gene is TRBV5-1, the J gene TRBJ1-2; 7 nucleotides match TRBD1. With V trimmed by 2 bases and J by 8 bases, 6 bases remained unmatched. Germline CDR1 and CDR2: SGHRS and YFSETQ. The CDR3 has 13 residues. The CDR3 sequence: CASSFSQGDGYTF. CDR3 sequence (DNA): TGCGCCAGCAGCTTCTCGCAGGGGGACGGCTACACCTTC.

This clone was counted a single time. The chain joins TRBV12-5 to TRBJ2-2; 7 positions agree with TRBD1. The CDR3 has 13 residues. Germline assignment: CDR1 LGHNT and CDR2 FRNRAP. V lost 3 bases, J lost 10 bases, and 5 bases stayed unmatched. CDR3 residues: CASGFGTAEELFF. The CDR3 nucleotides read TGTGCTAGTGGTTTCGGGACAGCCGAGGAGCTGTTTTTT.

The chain has TRBV30 and TRBJ2-1, with 7 bases aligning to TRBD1. This CDR3 comprises 16 residues. Germline CDR1 GTSNPN, CDR2 SVGIG (reference sequence). V shed 2 bases, J shed 0 bases, and the junction held 7 bases outside the gene matches. The CDR3 loop is CAWSPSGGPSYNEQFF. CDR3 coding DNA: TGTGCCTGGAGTCCTTCAGGGGGACCCTCCTACAATGAGCAGTTCTTC.

The chain is built from TRBV6-6 and TRBJ1-5, with 10 bases aligning to TRBD1. CDR3 length equals 15 residues. The junction had 9 bases not matched to a gene; V was cut back by 6 bases and J by 7 bases. The V gene's germline CDR1 is MNHNY and CDR2 SVGAGI (reference sequence). The CDR3 loop is CASRPGTGVDQPQHF. The CDR3 nucleotides read TGTGCCAGCAGACCCGGGACAGGGGTGGACCAGCCCCAGCATTTT.

The genes are TRBV6-1 and TRBJ2-1, with unresolved D. Trimming took off 1 base at V and 6 bases at J, with 10 bases between the two ends. The germline V gene encodes CDR1 MNHNS and CDR2 SASEGT. This CDR3 has 14 amino acids. The CDR3 region has the DNA TGTGCCAGCAGTGAAGTCGGATTGGGCAATGAGCAGTTCTTC. Translating gives CASSEVGLGNEQFF.

This clone is labeled medium-sized (0.01 to 0.1%). V usage is TRBV7-3 and J usage is TRBJ2-3, with D uncertain. Germline V gene sequence: CDR1 SGHTA, CDR2 FQGTGA. This CDR3 has 13 amino acids. V shed 2 bases and J shed 4 bases, with 7 bases lying between them. In DNA form, the CDR3 reads TGTGCCAGCAGCTTAGGTGGGGCAGATACGCAGTATTTT. Amino acids: CASSLGGADTQYF.

This chain connects TRBV6-5 to TRBJ1-5, with D possibly being TRBD1 (6 bases). V shed 2 bases and J shed 2 bases, with 7 bases lying between them. The germline CDR1 and CDR2 sequences are MNHEY and SVGAGI. The CDR3 extends over 14 amino acids. As DNA, the CDR3 is TGTGCCAGCAGTTACCGGACAGGCAATCAGCCCCAGCATTTT. Its translation: CASSYRTGNQPQHF.

This chain links TRBV6-6 with TRBJ2-1; 8 nucleotides match TRBD2. CDR3 length equals 13 residues. CDR1 is MNHNY and CDR2 is SVGAGI in the germline V gene (reference sequence). V shed 7 bases and J 5 bases; nucleotides not matched to a gene: 4. CDR3 in amino acids: CASTLAGNNEQFF. The CDR3 DNA follows: TGTGCCAGCACCCTAGCGGGTAACAATGAGCAGTTCTTC.

CDR3 sequence (DNA): TGTGCCAGCAGCGTAGGGGCGGCCAGGGAAGATACGCAGTATTTT. Amino acid sequence: CASSVGAAREDTQYF. The rearrangement uses TRBV9 and TRBJ2-3, with D possibly TRBD1 on 5 matching bases. CDR1 SGDLS and CDR2 YYNGEE come from the germline V gene. V was cut by 0 bases and J by 5 bases, with 13 bases left in between. The CDR3 sequence is 15 residues long.

This chain connects TRBV6-5 to TRBJ2-7, with D perhaps TRBD2 (6 bases). V shed 6 bases and J shed 6 bases, with 12 bases lying between them. CDR3 length: 12 amino acids. Germline assignment: CDR1 MNHEY and CDR2 SVGAGI. The CDR3 DNA follows: TGTGCCAGCAGCCCCGGGGGAGGCGAGCAGTACTTC. Translated: CASSPGGGEQYF.

The rearrangement joins TRBV6-5 to TRBJ1-2; D gene uncertain. Germline V gives CDR1 MNHEY, CDR2 SVGAGI. Trimming pared 0 bases from V and 6 bases from J, leaving 14 bases between. CDR3 length: 15 amino acids. CDR3 sequence: CASSYSKRLVDGYTF. CDR3 in DNA: TGTGCCAGCAGTTACTCGAAACGGTTAGTGGATGGCTACACCTTC.

The chain has TRBV7-3 and TRBJ1-1; TRBD1 aligns across 9 bases. Trimming cost V 0 bases and J 3 bases; bases outside gene matches: 2. The CDR3 contains 15 residues. Germline CDR1 and CDR2: SGHTA and FQGTGA. The CDR3 sequence is CASSLTGQGYTEAFF. Here the CDR3 DNA reads TGTGCCAGCAGCTTAACGGGACAGGGCTACACTGAAGCTTTCTTT.